This T cell receptor beta chain came from a study of blood T cells in healthy people across ages. From germline, CDR1 is SEHNR and CDR2 FQNEAQ (reference sequence). Deletions cut 5 bases from V and 1 base from J, with 11 bases between. This CDR3 contains 15 residues. This clonotype showed up just a few times. PCR was performed a second time for about 7 to 12 cycles using a sample-barcoded 5' primer and a J-beta primer mix. TCRdb redid the calling of the 5' RACE reads with MiXCR, one entry per CDR3 protein. The sample includes about 570,000 distinct CDR3 sequences, roughly a quarter of them seen just once. The same specimen was also included in a second study, on T cells of mothers and their children. That publication notes: Three healthy Caucasian mothers, along with their six children, were the donors.

Sequencing input: blood. This sequence was found in a boy between 2 and 10 years old in good health. The rearrangement joins TRBV7-9 to TRBJ1-4; D unresolved. The CDR3 loop reads CASSESGGTNEKLFF. CDR3 nucleotides: TGTGCCAGCAGCGAAAGCGGCGGAACTAATGAAAAACTGTTTTTT. Supplemented by reference TRBV7-9 and TRBJ1-4, the full variable domain reads DTGVSQNPRHKITKRGQNVTFRCDPISEHNRLYWYRQTLGQGPEFLTYFQNEAQLEKSRLLSDRFSAERPKGSFSTLEIQRTEQGDSAMYLCASSESGGTNEKLFFGSGTQLSVL.